This section outlines one T cell receptor (beta chain) sequence together with its context. The whole isolated RNA underwent reverse transcription, so sequencing captured expressed TCRB transcripts. Only in-frame clones appear in the TCRdb table, and some are missing; sequencing was by immunoSEQ multiplex PCR. Of hundreds of thousands of clones listed, 25% to 35% were seen once; the top ten hold roughly 0.066%. This entry comes from a study of beta chain features in type 1 diabetes. CDR3 length: 16 amino acids. The V gene's germline CDR1 is KGHSH and CDR2 LQKENI. V was trimmed by 3 bases and J by 1 base, leaving 13 bases between them.

The origin of this receptor is a man aged 18 to 35 in good health. The sequenced sample consisted of naive CD4+ T cells from blood. The chain carries TRBV18 and TRBJ1-3, with a weak D call TRBD1 (6 bases). The CDR3 bases are TGTGCCAGCTCACCTATTGACAGGCCTTCTGGAAACACCATATATTTT. It is translated as CASSPIDRPSGNTIYF.